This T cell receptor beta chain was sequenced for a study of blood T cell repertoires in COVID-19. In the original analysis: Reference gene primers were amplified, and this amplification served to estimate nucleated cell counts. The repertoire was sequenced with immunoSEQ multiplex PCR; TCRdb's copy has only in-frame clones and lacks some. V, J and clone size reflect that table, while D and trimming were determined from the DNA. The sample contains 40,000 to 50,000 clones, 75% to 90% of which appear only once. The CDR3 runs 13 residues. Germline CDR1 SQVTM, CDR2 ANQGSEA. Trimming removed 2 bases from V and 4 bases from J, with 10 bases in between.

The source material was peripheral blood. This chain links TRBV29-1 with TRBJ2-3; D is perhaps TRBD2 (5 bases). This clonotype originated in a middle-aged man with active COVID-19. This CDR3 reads CSVEIGSADTQYF. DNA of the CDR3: TGCAGCGTTGAAATAGGTAGCGCAGATACGCAGTATTTT.